One and the same sample provided the 16 T cell receptor beta chains below, sequenced in a study of T-cell reconstitution after alpha-beta-depleted transplantation in children. Unique molecular identifiers were incorporated during preparation of the TCRbeta library. TCRdb called the PCR reads again in MiXCR, with one record for every CDR3 protein. The repertoire includes 450,000 to 600,000 distinct CDR3 sequences, approximately 20% of them detected once, and around 3.3% sits in the top ten. The sequencing here drew on PBMCs from the stem cell graft donor, taken from the stem cell graft. The source is a human donor who donated a stem cell graft to a child with acute lymphoblastic leukemia.

This clonotype was observed a handful of times. This rearrangement joins TRBV9 to TRBJ2-3; D possibly corresponds to TRBD2 (6 bases). Deletions cut 0 bases from V and 2 bases from J, with 10 bases between. The CDR3 is 15 amino acids. Germline V gene sequence: CDR1 SGDLS, CDR2 YYNGEE. The CDR3 nucleotides are TGTGCCAGCAGCGTAGCACTAGCTGACACAGATACGCAGTATTTT. This translates into CASSVALADTDTQYF.

V gene TRBV10-3 combines with J gene TRBJ2-7; 11 nucleotides agree with TRBD2. V dropped 5 bases and J dropped 5; count of bases not matched to a gene: 5. Germline assignment: CDR1 ENHRY and CDR2 SYGVKD. The CDR3 loop spans 14 amino acids. CDR3 loop: CAISQLAGVDEQYF. The DNA for the CDR3 is TGTGCCATCAGTCAACTAGCGGGAGTTGACGAGCAGTACTTC.

The chain employs TRBV19 and TRBJ2-2; D unclear. The germline V and J ends were trimmed by 9 bases and 0 bases, with 17 bases remaining between them. Germline CDR1 LNHDA, CDR2 SQIVND (reference sequence). The CDR3 runs to 16 residues. In nucleotides, the CDR3 is TGTGCCAGCCTAAGTCGGGTACCGGCGAACACCGGGGAGCTGTTTTTT. Translating gives CASLSRVPANTGELFF.

This clonotype was counted a few times. The chain is built from TRBV5-6 and TRBJ1-1; 8 nucleotides align to TRBD1. The junction had 10 bases not matched to a gene; V was cut back by 5 bases and J by 4 bases. The CDR3 contains 15 residues. The germline V gene has CDR1 SGHDT and CDR2 YYEEEE. This chain's CDR3 is CASRAADRDGTEAFF. The CDR3 nucleotides read TGTGCCAGCAGGGCCGCGGACAGGGATGGCACTGAAGCTTTCTTT.

V gene TRBV7-9 combines with J gene TRBJ2-7, with 11 bases lining up with TRBD2. V trimming: 6 bases; J trimming: 5 bases; junction bases outside the gene matches: 6. The germline V gene encodes CDR1 SEHNR and CDR2 FQNEAQ (reference sequence). CDR3 length: 14 residues. CDR3 sequence (DNA): TGTGCCAGCAGTTACCTACTAGCGGGAGACGAGCAGTACTTC. This encodes CASSYLLAGDEQYF.

This clonotype has ten or more counts. The genes are TRBV5-6 and TRBJ2-3, with TRBD2 matching 8 bases. Germline V gene data show CDR1 as SGHDT and CDR2 as YYEEEE. V trimming: 4 bases; J trimming: 3 bases; junction bases outside the gene matches: 7. The CDR3 covers 15 residues. The CDR3 loop is CASSPAGVGTDTQYF. CDR3 coding DNA: TGTGCCAGCAGCCCAGCGGGAGTAGGTACAGATACGCAGTATTTT.

The rearrangement uses TRBV25-1 and TRBJ1-2; D is undetermined. Per the germline V gene, CDR1 is MGHDK and CDR2 is SYGVNS. Deletions cut 4 bases from V and 4 bases from J, with 16 bases between. The CDR3 has 15 residues. The CDR3 is CASSAGLSEGYGYTF. The CDR3 DNA follows: TGTGCCAGCAGTGCCGGGTTGTCTGAAGGCTATGGCTACACCTTC.

The chain uses TRBV2 and TRBJ2-1, with 9 bases aligning to TRBD2. The CDR3 sequence is 16 residues long. V was clipped by 6 bases and J by 4 bases; unmatched bases: 10. Germline assignment: CDR1 SNHLY and CDR2 FYNNEI. The CDR3 sequence: CASREGVAGDYNEQFF. The CDR3 DNA reads as TGTGCCAGCAGAGAGGGAGTAGCGGGAGATTACAATGAGCAGTTCTTC.

The chain uses TRBV21-1 and TRBJ2-7; the table's D call TRBD1 went unverified against the DNA. TRBV21-1 is recorded as a pseudogene. This CDR3 has 15 residues. The CDR3 reads CASSKGSGRSYEQYF. CDR3 bases: TGTGCCAGCAGCAAGGGGTCAGGTCGCTCCTACGAGCAGTACTTC.

The chain is built from TRBV11-2 and TRBJ2-1, with 8 bases matching TRBD2. In germline, CDR1 is SGHAT, CDR2 FQNNGV. The J segment lost 3 bases and the V segment lost 6 bases, leaving 7 bases of the junction unmatched. This CDR3 has 15 amino acids. The CDR3 bases are TGTGCCAGCAGTCTCCCGGGACTAGTCTACAATGAGCAGTTCTTC. Its protein is CASSLPGLVYNEQFF.

This clonotype was counted at least ten times. The rearrangement joins TRBV27 to TRBJ1-2; D is undetermined. The germline gives CDR1 MNHEY, CDR2 SMNVEV (reference sequence). Trimming cost V 0 bases and J 0 bases, with 2 bases left between them. The CDR3 loop spans 13 amino acids. CDR3 sequence (DNA): TGTGCCAGCAGTTTATCCTCTAACTATGGCTACACCTTC. Encoded protein: CASSLSSNYGYTF.

This clonotype was observed a few times. The chain couples TRBV4-1 to TRBJ2-1, with D unclear. CDR3 length: 13 residues. The germline V gene encodes CDR1 MGHRA and CDR2 YSYEKL. The V end lost 0 bases, the J end lost 8 bases, and 8 bases lay between the germline ends. CDR3 amino acids: CASSQDLGHEQFF. In nucleotides, the CDR3 is TGCGCCAGCAGCCAAGATCTGGGTCATGAGCAGTTCTTC.

This clonotype turned up a few times. The CDR3 DNA is TGTGCCAGCAGTTACGTGGACGGCAATCAGCCCCAGCATTTT. It yields the protein CASSYVDGNQPQHF. The chain carries TRBV6-5 and TRBJ1-5; no definite D call. Germline V lookup: CDR1 MNHEY, CDR2 SVGAGI. V lost 2 bases to trimming and J lost 2 bases, with 7 bases between them. The CDR3 covers 14 residues.

This chain links TRBV10-3 with TRBJ1-1, with D possibly TRBD1 on 6 matching bases. There are 15 residues in the CDR3. V gave up 3 bases and J gave up 5 bases, with 16 bases separating them. CDR1 is ENHRY, CDR2 SYGVKD, per germline. The CDR3 is CAISDSKGRGTEAFF. The CDR3 nucleotides read TGTGCCATCAGTGACTCCAAGGGGAGGGGGACTGAAGCTTTCTTT.

The chain carries TRBV10-1 and TRBJ2-5; D possibly corresponds to TRBD2 (6 bases). V dropped 2 bases and J dropped 4 bases, with 14 bases sitting between them. Germline CDR1 reads WNHNN; CDR2 reads SYGVQD (reference sequence). This CDR3 is built from 15 residues. The CDR3 DNA follows: TGCGCCAGCAGTGAGAGTCGGCGGCGGGGAGAGACCCAGTACTTC. Residues: CASSESRRRGETQYF.

This clonotype appeared a few times. This chain links TRBV5-1 with TRBJ2-1; D remains unclear. The V gene's germline CDR1 is SGHRS and CDR2 YFSETQ. The germline V and J ends were trimmed by 7 bases and 3 bases, with 20 bases remaining between them. This CDR3 has 16 residues. The CDR3 reads CASSTFGRGVYNEQFF. CDR3 bases: TGCGCCAGCTCGACCTTCGGTCGTGGTGTCTACAATGAGCAGTTCTTC.